This T cell receptor beta chain was sequenced during a study of CD8+ T cells in alopecia areata. General study points: Alphabeta T cells residing in normal skin are also sequenced in scalp samples.

Investigators isolated RNA and reverse transcribed it into cDNA to act as the sequencing template. Clones were sequenced by immunoSEQ multiplex PCR, and TCRdb holds only the in-frame ones, with some missing. The profile shows under 350,000 clones, 58% of them singletons. The germline V and J ends were trimmed by 9 bases and 2 bases, with 18 bases remaining between them. The CDR3 is 15 residues long. Looked up from germline, CDR1 is MDHEN and CDR2 is SYDVKM. Turning to this clone: The target antigen is unknown.

Treatment in this sample: oral pan-JAK inhibitor, 5-10 mg twice daily. The sequences come from CD4+ T cells sorted from blood, collected at week 24, from a patient treated with tofacitinib. The chain has TRBV28 and TRBJ2-3, with D possibly TRBD2 on 5 matching bases. This receptor was taken from a human donor with alopecia areata. In nucleotides, the CDR3 is TGTGCCAGTAATCCCCCGGGGATCTCCACAGATACGCAGTATTTT. Protein: CASNPPGISTDTQYF. The variable domain in full, completed from reference TRBV28 and TRBJ2-3, reads DVKVTQSSRYLVKRTGEKVFLECVQDMDHENMFWYRQDPGLGLRLIYFSYDVKMKEKGDIPEGYSVSREKKERFSLILESASTNQTSMYLCASNPPGISTDTQYFGPGTRLTVL.